The clone carrying this TCR beta chain showed up just a few times. The time point denotes: week 3, after first cycle of checkpoint inhibitor. One draw preceded checkpoint blockade; another followed its first cycle at week 3. At 12 weeks after first infusion, RECIST 1.1 defined response for most patients. Profiled with immunoSEQ multiplex PCR; TCRdb holds only in-frame clones, not every one. The table has approximately 11,000 clones, around 90% seen once. Germline V gives CDR1 SGHRS, CDR2 YFSETQ. The CDR3 covers 14 residues. With V trimmed by 0 bases and J by 8 bases, 5 bases remained unmatched. The data originate from a study of blood T cell dynamics during melanoma immunotherapy.

The sample was blood, taken from a patient treated with checkpoint blockade. The J gene is TRBJ1-5, the V gene TRBV5-1; 7 bases align to TRBD1. The TCR originated in a human donor with melanoma. The CDR3 DNA follows: TGCGCCAGCAGCTTGGGGGGTCAGGGGGAGCCCCAGCATTTT. Its protein product is CASSLGGQGEPQHF.